This T cell receptor beta chain emerged from a study of blood T cell repertoires in COVID-19. This clone was seen just once. Clones were read by immunoSEQ multiplex PCR, and TCRdb kept only the in-frame ones, dropping some. This sample has fewer than 300,000 clones; 88% occur once, and the top ten carry roughly 4%. V was pared by 4 bases and J by 2 bases, with 2 bases between. The CDR3 has 11 amino acids. Germline-derived CDR1 and CDR2 are SGHTA and FQGNSA. The chain carries TRBV7-2 and TRBJ2-5; D unresolved. The sequencing sample was made of peripheral blood. The clonotype comes from a man aged 55 to 70 who had recovered from COVID-19. Written as DNA, the CDR3 is TGTGCCAGCAGCTCGCAAGAGACCCAGTACTTC. It is translated as CASSSQETQYF.